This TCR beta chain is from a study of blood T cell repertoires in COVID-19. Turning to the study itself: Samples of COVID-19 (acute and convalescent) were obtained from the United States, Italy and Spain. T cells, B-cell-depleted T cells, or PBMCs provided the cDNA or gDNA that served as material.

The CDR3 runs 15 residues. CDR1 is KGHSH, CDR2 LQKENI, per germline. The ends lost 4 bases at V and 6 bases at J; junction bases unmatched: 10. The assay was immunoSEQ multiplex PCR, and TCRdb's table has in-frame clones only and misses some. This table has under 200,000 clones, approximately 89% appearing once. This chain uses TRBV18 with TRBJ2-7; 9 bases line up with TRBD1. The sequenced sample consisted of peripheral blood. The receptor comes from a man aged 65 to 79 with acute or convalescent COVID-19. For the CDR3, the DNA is TGTGCCAGCTCACGAACGACAGGGGGAACGGGCGAGCAGTACTTC. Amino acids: CASSRTTGGTGEQYF.